This T cell receptor beta chain was identified during a study of T cell repertoires in cytomegalovirus infection. Looking at the study overall: Recently identified HLA-C-restricted CMV epitopes were used, and well-studied HLA-B-restricted CMV epitopes were used as well. CMV infection and matching HLA type were both indicated by public TCR beta signatures. Regarding the study as a whole: Carriers of CMV and the relevant HLA type were discriminated by public TCR beta frequency. CMV-specific TCR beta clonotypes restricted by HLA-C dominated the ex vivo response.

The CDR3 loop spans 16 amino acids. Per germline, CDR1 MGHRA and CDR2 YSYEKL. Trimming left V 0 bases short and J 4 bases short, with 15 bases between. One entry per CDR3 protein results from TCRdb running MiXCR on the reads. The sample has 400,000 to 600,000 distinct CDR3 sequences; roughly 46% are singletons. This clonotype turned up a few times. Its target is unknown. This TCR was sampled from a human donor in good health (CMV status not recorded). Some clones in this sample may be carry-over from other donors' samples. This specimen was cultured PBMCs, taken from culture after CMV antigen stimulation. The gene calls are TRBV4-1 and TRBJ1-2; D is possibly TRBD1 (5 bases). As DNA, the CDR3 is TGCGCCAGCAGCCAAGAGTCGTCGGGGCTTACCTATGGCTACACCTTC. The encoded protein is CASSQESSGLTYGYTF.